Each of the 23 T cell receptor beta chains below was sequenced from the same sample in a study of blood T cell repertoires in COVID-19. Clones were read by immunoSEQ multiplex PCR, and TCRdb kept only the in-frame ones, dropping some. This sample has 150,000 to 200,000 clones, with 75% to 90% found just once. Sample: peripheral blood. These receptors were obtained from a human donor in a cohort sampled during active COVID-19.

This sequence joins TRBV18 and TRBJ1-6; 7 nucleotides align to TRBD1. CDR3 length: 18 amino acids. Germline loops: CDR1 KGHSH, CDR2 LQKENI. V lost 3 bases and J lost 7; bases outside the gene matches: 15. CDR3 loop: CASSPTNRQGRRNSPLHF. CDR3 bases: TGTGCCAGCTCACCGACCAATAGACAGGGTAGGAGAAATTCACCCCTCCACTTT.

CDR3: CAGSGSYADTQYF. CDR3 DNA sequence: TGTGCCGGTAGCGGGAGTTACGCAGATACGCAGTATTTT. J is TRBJ2-3 and V is TRBV30; 9 bases are shared with TRBD2. There are 13 residues in the CDR3. The germline V gene encodes CDR1 GTSNPN and CDR2 SVGIG (reference sequence). The J segment lost 4 bases and the V segment lost 8 bases, leaving 7 bases of the junction unmatched.

V usage is TRBV7-2 and J usage is TRBJ1-6; D may be TRBD1 (5 bases). The CDR3 length is 15 residues. Germline CDR1 reads SGHTA; CDR2 reads FQGNSA. V shed 6 bases and J shed 7 bases, with 16 bases lying between them. The CDR3 nucleotides are TGTGCCAGCAGGGCAAGGACGGGACTGAATTCACCCCTCCACTTT. Translated: CASRARTGLNSPLHF.

Worth noting for this clone: The same CDR3 can be traced to other DNA sequences in this sample. The chain carries TRBV7-2 and TRBJ2-5; 7 nucleotides line up with TRBD1. The CDR3 sequence is 13 residues long. The V and J ends lost 5 bases and 5 bases, in that order; junction bases with no gene match: 5. The germline gives CDR1 SGHTA, CDR2 FQGNSA. This CDR3 is CASSLQGRETQYF. CDR3 DNA sequence: TGTGCCAGCAGCCTACAGGGGCGGGAGACCCAGTACTTC.

This chain uses TRBV5-8 with TRBJ2-2; tentatively, D is TRBD2 (6 bases). Germline lookup yields CDR1 SGHTS and CDR2 YDEGEE. The CDR3 loop spans 15 amino acids. The V end lost 1 base, the J end lost 1 base, and 8 bases lay between the germline ends. CDR3 sequence reads: CASSLRTMNTGELFF. The CDR3 DNA sequence: TGTGCCAGCAGCTTGAGGACTATGAACACCGGGGAGCTGTTTTTT.

The chain combines TRBV30 with TRBJ2-1; D possibly corresponds to TRBD2 (6 bases). The CDR3 totals 14 residues. Germline CDR1 and CDR2: GTSNPN and SVGIG (reference sequence). V lost 1 base and J lost 6, with 13 bases in between. The CDR3, as DNA: TGTGCCTGGAGTGAGGGACTCACCATCAATGAGCAGTTCTTC. Its protein is CAWSEGLTINEQFF.

V is TRBV2 and J is TRBJ1-2, with D possibly matching TRBD1 (5 bases). Germline CDR1 reads SNHLY; CDR2 reads FYNNEI. The CDR3 consists of 12 residues. The V end was cut by 11 bases, the J end by 0 bases, with 10 bases between. For the CDR3, the DNA is TGTGCCGGGGGGGAGACTAACTATGGCTACACCTTC. Translation: CAGGETNYGYTF. Combining the CDR3 with reference TRBV2 and TRBJ1-2 gives the whole variable domain EPEVTQTPSHQVTQMGQEVILRCVPISNHLYFYWYRQILGQKVEFLVSFYNNEISEKSEIFDDQFSVERPDGSNFTLKIRSTKLEDSAMYFCAGGETNYGYTFGSGTRLTVV.

V is TRBV4-3 and J is TRBJ2-3; 11 positions agree with TRBD2. Germline CDR1 is LGHNA and CDR2 is YSLEER. This CDR3 comprises 17 residues. J was trimmed by 0 bases and V by 0 bases; bases with no gene match: 2. The CDR3 here is CASSQDLAGGSTDTQYF. The CDR3 region has the DNA TGCGCCAGCAGCCAAGACCTAGCGGGAGGTAGCACAGATACGCAGTATTTT.

The rearrangement uses TRBV29-1 and TRBJ2-2; 8 positions agree with TRBD2. Germline CDR1 reads SQVTM; CDR2 reads ANQGSEA. This CDR3 is 14 amino acids long. J was trimmed by 3 bases and V by 5 bases; bases with no gene match: 5. The CDR3 bases are TGCAGCGTTATGACTAGCGAATACACCGGGGAGCTGTTTTTT. Protein: CSVMTSEYTGELFF.

The J gene is TRBJ1-1, the V gene TRBV29-1, with 7 bases identical to TRBD1. The J segment lost 4 bases and the V segment lost 5 bases, leaving 10 bases of the junction unmatched. CDR3 length: 14 amino acids. Germline values: CDR1 SQVTM, CDR2 ANQGSEA. The CDR3, as DNA: TGCAGCGTTTATGACAGGGCCAGCGGCACTGAAGCTTTCTTT. Translating it yields CSVYDRASGTEAFF.

CDR3 DNA: TGTGCCAGCAGCCATAGCCGGACAGAGAACTATGGCTACACCTTC. This translates into CASSHSRTENYGYTF. The V call is TRBV27, the J call TRBJ1-2, with TRBD1 as a possible D gene (6 bases). Deletions cut 6 bases from V and 2 bases from J, with 16 bases between. Germline V gives CDR1 MNHEY, CDR2 SMNVEV (reference sequence). The CDR3 sequence is 15 residues long.

The chain employs TRBV3-1 (or the pseudogene TRBV3-2) and TRBJ1-4, with D unresolved. Trimming took off 3 bases at V and 0 bases at J, with 11 bases between the two ends. Germline CDR1 is LGHDT and CDR2 is YNNKEL (reference sequence). CDR3 length: 16 residues. The CDR3 sequence is CASSHRQPSTNEKLFF. CDR3 in DNA: TGTGCCAGCAGCCACCGACAACCTTCAACTAATGAAAAACTGTTTTTT.

This sequence joins TRBV7-2 and TRBJ2-7; 7 bases align to TRBD1. This CDR3 is 16 amino acids long. Germline values: CDR1 SGHTA, CDR2 FQGNSA. V lost 1 base, J lost 7 bases, and 13 bases stayed unmatched. Here the CDR3 DNA reads TGTGCCAGCAGCTTAGTAGTTGGCAGGGGGTTGGGGGAGCAGTACTTC. This translates into CASSLVVGRGLGEQYF.

This sequence joins TRBV24-1 and TRBJ2-2; 7 positions match TRBD1. The CDR3 is 16 residues long. The germline V gene has CDR1 KGHDR and CDR2 SFDVKD. V gave up 0 bases and J gave up 6 bases; unmatched junction bases: 6. The CDR3 sequence is CATSDLGDRVPGELFF. The CDR3, as DNA: TGTGCCACCAGTGATTTGGGAGACAGGGTCCCCGGGGAGCTGTTTTTT.

V is TRBV5-4 and J is TRBJ1-1; 7 bases are a match to TRBD1. CDR1 and CDR2 (germline): SGHNT, YYREEE (reference sequence). Germline trimming cut 4 bases from V and 2 bases from J; bases unmatched to any gene: 11. The CDR3 covers 16 residues. The CDR3 nucleotides are TGTGCCAGCAGCACCTACAGGGGAGTGTTTAACACTGAAGCTTTCTTT. This codes for CASSTYRGVFNTEAFF. Full variable domain (rest looked up from reference TRBV5-4 and TRBJ1-1): ETGVTQSPTHLIKTRGQQVTLRCSSQSGHNTVSWYQQALGQGPQFIFQYYREEENGRGNFPPRFSGLQFPNYSSELNVNALELDDSALYLCASSTYRGVFNTEAFFGQGTRLTVV.

The V and J genes are TRBV9 and TRBJ2-3; D perhaps matches TRBD2 (6 bases). Germline assignment: CDR1 SGDLS and CDR2 YYNGEE. Between the trimmed V and J ends, which lost 0 bases and 6 bases, there was a span of 14 bases. There are 15 residues in the CDR3. The CDR3: CASSVAGGGADTQYF. The CDR3 DNA sequence: TGTGCCAGCAGCGTAGCTGGCGGAGGGGCGGATACGCAGTATTTT.

This clone was detected only a few times. This chain connects TRBV7-6 to TRBJ2-1, with D perhaps matching TRBD2 (7 bases). Per the germline V gene, CDR1 is SGHVS and CDR2 is FNYEAQ. Trimming took 5 bases from V and 7 from J, leaving 18 bases between them. CDR3 length equals 15 residues. The CDR3, as DNA: TGTGCCAGCAGCCGTACAGGGAGGGTATCGAATGAGCAGTTCTTC. Its protein product is CASSRTGRVSNEQFF.

The J gene is TRBJ2-3, the V gene TRBV27, with D possibly matching TRBD1 (5 bases). In germline, CDR1 is MNHEY, CDR2 SMNVEV (reference sequence). V was clipped by 5 bases and J by 4 bases, with 19 bases between them. This CDR3 is built from 16 residues. CDR3 sequence: CASSISPPQGADTQYF. DNA of the CDR3: TGTGCCAGCAGTATCTCCCCCCCGCAGGGCGCAGATACGCAGTATTTT.

The chain joins TRBV4-1 to TRBJ2-3, with TRBD2 identical over 10 bases. V shed 2 bases and J 5 bases; nucleotides not matched to a gene: 10. CDR1 is MGHRA, CDR2 YSYEKL, per germline. The CDR3 runs 17 residues. In DNA, the CDR3 is TGCGCCAGCAGCCAATTCACGACTAGCGGGTACAGAGATACGCAGTATTTT. Translated, it gives CASSQFTTSGYRDTQYF.

The chain joins TRBV2 to TRBJ2-7; 7 bases are shared with TRBD1. The length of the CDR3 is 13 residues. The V gene end was trimmed by 7 bases and the J gene end by 3 bases; junction bases not matched to a gene: 6. Germline V gives CDR1 SNHLY, CDR2 FYNNEI. CDR3 protein: CASNRGQNYEQYF. CDR3 bases: TGTGCCAGCAATAGGGGGCAGAACTACGAGCAGTACTTC.

This clone was counted once. In DNA, the CDR3 is TGCGCCAGCAGCCAAGTTACAGCCGGAAACACCATATATTTT. As protein: CASSQVTAGNTIYF. This chain uses TRBV4-3 with TRBJ1-3; D gene ambiguous. V lost 1 base, J lost 4 bases, and 8 bases lay in between. Germline CDR1 is LGHNA and CDR2 is YSLEER. The CDR3 totals 14 residues.

This chain uses TRBV29-1 with TRBJ2-1; 10 positions match TRBD2. Germline V gene data show CDR1 as SQVTM and CDR2 as ANQGSEA. The junction had 12 bases not matched to a gene; V was cut back by 3 bases and J by 7 bases. This CDR3 has 16 amino acids. The CDR3 is CSVDGFWTSGQNEQFF. In nucleotides, the CDR3 is TGCAGCGTTGACGGATTTTGGACTAGCGGCCAAAATGAGCAGTTCTTC.

There are a few counts of this clone. The V and J genes are TRBV6-5 and TRBJ1-2, with D perhaps TRBD1 (6 bases). The CDR3 is made up of 13 amino acids. CDR1 MNHEY and CDR2 SVGAGI come from the germline V gene. V shed 3 bases and J shed 6 bases, with 11 bases lying between them. CDR3: CASSYGGADGYTF. The CDR3 nucleotides read TGTGCCAGCAGTTATGGGGGGGCCGATGGCTACACCTTC.